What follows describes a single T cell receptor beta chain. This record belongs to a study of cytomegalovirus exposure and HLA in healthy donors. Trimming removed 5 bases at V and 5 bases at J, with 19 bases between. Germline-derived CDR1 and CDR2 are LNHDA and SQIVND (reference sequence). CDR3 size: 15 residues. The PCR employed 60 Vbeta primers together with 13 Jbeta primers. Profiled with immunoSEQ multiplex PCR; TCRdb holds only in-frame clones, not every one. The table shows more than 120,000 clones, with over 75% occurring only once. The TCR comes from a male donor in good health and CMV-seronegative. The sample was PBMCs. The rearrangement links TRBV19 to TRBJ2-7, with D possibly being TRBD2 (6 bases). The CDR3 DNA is TGTGCCAGTAGTTGGAGGGAGGTAGGACCCAACGAGCAGTACTTC. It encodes CASSWREVGPNEQYF.